Each of the 23 T cell receptor beta chains below was sequenced from the same sample in a study of cytomegalovirus exposure and HLA in healthy donors. A multiplex PCR was run with 60 Vbeta primers and 13 Jbeta primers. Only in-frame clones appear in the TCRdb table, and some are missing; sequencing was by immunoSEQ multiplex PCR. The sample lists some 110,000 clones, roughly 68% occurring once. The specimen sequenced was PBMCs. These receptors all come from a man aged 25 to 45 in good health and CMV-seropositive.

The chain uses TRBV19 and TRBJ1-1; maybe TRBD1 (5 bases). Per the germline V gene, CDR1 is LNHDA and CDR2 is SQIVND (reference sequence). The CDR3 has 15 amino acids. The V gene lost 2 bases and the J gene lost 3 bases, with 13 bases spanning the gap. CDR3 region: CASSIPGGGHTEAFF. The DNA for the CDR3 is TGTGCCAGTAGTATACCGGGGGGGGGTCACACTGAAGCTTTCTTT.

The chain has TRBV6-4 and TRBJ1-2, with 8 positions matching TRBD1. From germline, CDR1 is MRHNA and CDR2 SNTAGT. V was clipped by 0 bases and J by 11 bases; unmatched bases: 14. The CDR3 consists of 16 residues. This CDR3 is CASSDSPLGQGSGYTF. The CDR3 DNA is TGTGCCAGCAGTGACTCTCCCCTAGGACAGGGAAGTGGATACACCTTC.

The chain has TRBV7-2 and TRBJ1-1, with D uncertain. The CDR3 totals 14 residues. CDR1 and CDR2 (germline): SGHTA, FQGNSA. Trimming shortened V by 3 bases and J by 2 bases, and 10 bases separated the two germline ends. As DNA, the CDR3 is TGTGCCAGCAGCTTTGAGGTTTATAACACTGAAGCTTTCTTT. This encodes CASSFEVYNTEAFF.

This clone occurred once. The chain employs TRBV27 and TRBJ1-1; D call uncertain. The CDR3 has 13 residues. Germline CDR1 MNHEY, CDR2 SMNVEV (reference sequence). Trimming pared 0 bases from V and 10 bases from J, leaving 12 bases between. The CDR3 region has the DNA TGTGCCAGCAGTTTATCGGGAGGTATGGGAGCTTTCTTT. Amino acid sequence: CASSLSGGMGAFF.

This clone was seen only a few times. The chain recombines TRBV7-2 with TRBJ1-1; 9 nucleotides line up with TRBD1. Per the germline V gene, CDR1 is SGHTA and CDR2 is FQGNSA. CDR3 length equals 15 residues. The ends lost 4 bases at V and 4 bases at J; junction bases unmatched: 7. The CDR3 DNA sequence: TGTGCCAGCAGCTCGTATGTACAGGGGGCCACTGAAGCTTTCTTT. This gives the protein CASSSYVQGATEAFF.

Only a few counts were recorded for this clone. This rearrangement joins TRBV5-1 to TRBJ2-3; TRBD1 agrees at 7 bases. This CDR3 contains 15 residues. Germline V gene data show CDR1 as SGHRS and CDR2 as YFSETQ. V shed 5 bases and J 0 bases; nucleotides not matched to a gene: 6. The CDR3: CASSFKGASTDTQYF. As DNA, the CDR3 is TGCGCCAGCAGTTTCAAGGGGGCGAGCACAGATACGCAGTATTTT.

The V gene is TRBV11-3, the J gene TRBJ2-3; D remains unclear. Trimming removed 2 bases from V and 2 bases from J, with 5 bases in between. The CDR3 consists of 13 residues. Looked up from germline, CDR1 is SGHNT and CDR2 is YENEEA. This CDR3 reads CASSLLYTDTQYF. The CDR3 DNA sequence: TGTGCCAGCAGCTTATTATACACAGATACGCAGTATTTT.

The table lists this clone with a count of one. The rearrangement joins TRBV11-3 to TRBJ2-3; 11 positions agree with TRBD2. The V and J ends lost 5 bases and 4 bases, in that order; junction bases with no gene match: 8. This CDR3 contains 16 residues. CDR1 SGHNT and CDR2 YENEEA come from the germline V gene. As DNA, the CDR3 is TGTGCCAGCAGCAAAGGGACTAGCGGTCGCTCAGATACGCAGTATTTT. Protein sequence: CASSKGTSGRSDTQYF.

The chain recombines TRBV6-4 with TRBJ2-5, with a weak D call TRBD1 (5 bases). Germline lookup yields CDR1 MRHNA and CDR2 SNTAGT. There are 15 residues in the CDR3. The V gene lost 5 bases and the J gene lost 0 bases, with 13 bases spanning the gap. CDR3 DNA: TGTGCCAGCAGTCAGGGTTTGGGGAACCAAGAGACCCAGTACTTC. Amino acids: CASSQGLGNQETQYF.

The chain employs TRBV2 and TRBJ2-2; 7 bases map to TRBD1. The CDR3 consists of 15 residues. Germline CDR1 and CDR2: SNHLY and FYNNEI. With V trimmed by 5 bases and J by 3 bases, 6 bases remained unmatched. CDR3 region: CASSRQGSDTGELFF. The CDR3 DNA reads TGTGCCAGCAGTCGACAGGGAAGTGACACCGGGGAGCTGTTTTTT.

The chain couples TRBV2 to TRBJ2-7, with unresolved D. CDR3 size: 14 residues. Looked up from germline, CDR1 is SNHLY and CDR2 is FYNNEI. V was clipped by 2 bases and J by 5 bases, with 13 bases between them. CDR3 coding DNA: TGTGCCAGCAGTGAACCCGAGGTGTCAAACGAGCAGTACGTC. Translation gives CASSEPEVSNEQYV.

The chain is built from TRBV7-9 and TRBJ1-6; 9 bases match TRBD1. V lost 5 bases and J lost 5; bases outside the gene matches: 7. The CDR3 totals 16 residues. From germline, CDR1 is SEHNR and CDR2 FQNEAQ (reference sequence). The CDR3 region has the DNA TGTGCCAGCAGCCCCCGGACAGGGGACAATAATTCACCCCTCCACTTT. Protein sequence: CASSPRTGDNNSPLHF. Together with reference TRBV7-9 and TRBJ1-6, the CDR3 gives the full variable domain: DTGVSQNPRHKITKRGQNVTFRCDPISEHNRLYWYRQTLGQGPEFLTYFQNEAQLEKSRLLSDRFSAERPKGSFSTLEIQRTEQGDSAMYLCASSPRTGDNNSPLHFGNGTRLTVT.

CDR3 in amino acids: CASSLNILRGRSYGYTF. CDR3 sequence (DNA): TGTGCCAGCAGTTTGAATATCTTGAGGGGGCGGAGCTATGGCTACACCTTC. The V gene is TRBV27, the J gene TRBJ1-2; 7 nucleotides align to TRBD1. Germline-derived CDR1 and CDR2 are MNHEY and SMNVEV (reference sequence). The CDR3 extends over 17 amino acids. V lost 3 bases, J lost 4 bases, and 14 bases stayed unmatched.

This chain joins TRBV5-5 and TRBJ1-1; a weak D match, TRBD1 (5 bases). Deletions cut 2 bases from V and 5 bases from J, with 10 bases between. The CDR3 is 13 residues long. CDR1 SGHKS and CDR2 YYEKEE come from the germline V gene (reference sequence). The CDR3 is CASSFQGMTEAFF. DNA of the CDR3: TGTGCCAGCAGCTTTCAGGGAATGACTGAAGCTTTCTTT.

This clone occurred a few times. The gene calls are TRBV29-1 and TRBJ1-6, with unresolved D. The CDR3 sequence is 14 residues long. Germline V gene data show CDR1 as SQVTM and CDR2 as ANQGSEA. V was trimmed by 6 bases and J by 7 bases, leaving 16 bases between them. The CDR3 bases are TGCAGCGTCTCCCACGGGTCGGGGAATTCACCCCTCCACTTT. Translation: CSVSHGSGNSPLHF.

This clone was seen more than once but under ten times. The chain joins TRBV5-6 to TRBJ1-1; D gene unclear. This CDR3 is built from 15 residues. Trimming left V 2 bases short and J 0 bases short, with 11 bases between. Per the germline V gene, CDR1 is SGHDT and CDR2 is YYEEEE. In nucleotides, the CDR3 is TGTGCCAGCAGCTTCGTCGGGATTCTGAACACTGAAGCTTTCTTT. The encoded protein is CASSFVGILNTEAFF. The full variable domain, in which reference TRBV5-6 and TRBJ1-1 provide the parts outside the CDR3, is DAGVTQSPTHLIKTRGQQVTLRCSPKSGHDTVSWYQQALGQGPQFIFQYYEEEERQRGNFPDRFSGHQFPNYSSELNVNALLLGDSALYLCASSFVGILNTEAFFGQGTRLTVV.

The CDR3 reads CASSGTGISVEAFF. CDR3 DNA sequence: TGTGCCAGTAGCGGGACAGGGATTAGTGTTGAAGCTTTCTTT. V and J are TRBV19 and TRBJ1-1; 9 nucleotides line up with TRBD1. V shed 6 bases and J 7 bases; nucleotides not matched to a gene: 9. The CDR3 extends over 14 amino acids. From germline, CDR1 is LNHDA and CDR2 SQIVND (reference sequence).

V usage is TRBV19 and J usage is TRBJ1-1; perhaps TRBD1 as D (6 bases). This CDR3 spans 15 amino acids. Germline V gene sequence: CDR1 LNHDA, CDR2 SQIVND (reference sequence). Trimming left V 5 bases short and J 0 bases short, with 13 bases between. DNA of the CDR3: TGTGCCAGTAGTTCCAAAGGGGGATTGAACACTGAAGCTTTCTTT. Translating gives CASSSKGGLNTEAFF.

This clone was seen more than once but under ten times. V is TRBV29-1 and J is TRBJ1-1; no clear D gene. Germline V gene sequence: CDR1 SQVTM, CDR2 ANQGSEA. This CDR3 spans 13 amino acids. CDR3 residues: CSAVNSMNTEAFF. In DNA, the CDR3 is TGCAGTGCAGTAAATTCAATGAACACTGAAGCTTTCTTT.

This clone was seen a handful of times. The chain carries TRBV10-3 and TRBJ2-1; 7 nucleotides align to TRBD2. Losses at the gene ends were 0 bases for V and 4 bases for J; bases not matched to a gene: 3. CDR1 is ENHRY and CDR2 is SYGVKD in the germline V gene. The CDR3 covers 15 residues. Here the CDR3 DNA reads TGTGCCATCAGTGAGTCTGGCGGGAGTTACAATGAGCAGTTCTTC. Amino acids: CAISESGGSYNEQFF.

As concerns this clone: This CDR3 is also generated by other DNA sequences in the sample. This chain links TRBV2 with TRBJ2-3, with 11 bases aligning to TRBD2. Looked up from germline, CDR1 is SNHLY and CDR2 is FYNNEI. Trimming took 6 bases from V and 4 from J; bases not matched to a gene: 9. This CDR3 has 16 residues. The DNA for the CDR3 is TGTGCCAGCAGGGCGCCTAGCGGGGGGCCCTCAGATACGCAGTATTTT. It is translated as CASRAPSGGPSDTQYF.

The chain joins TRBV7-3 to TRBJ1-2; 8 nucleotides align to TRBD1. Trimming at V came to 3 bases and at J to 4 bases, leaving 1 base not matched to a gene. CDR3 length equals 13 residues. CDR1 and CDR2 (germline): SGHTA, FQGTGA. The CDR3 DNA is TGTGCCAGCAGCTTCGGACAGGGCTATGGCTACACCTTC. It translates to CASSFGQGYGYTF. Supplemented by reference TRBV7-3 and TRBJ1-2, the full variable domain reads GAGVSQTPSNKVTEKGKYVELRCDPISGHTALYWYRQSLGQGPEFLIYFQGTGAADDSGLPNDRFFAVRPEGSVSTLKIQRTERGDSAVYLCASSFGQGYGYTFGSGTRLTVV.

This clone was observed a few times. This rearrangement joins TRBV10-3 to TRBJ2-1; a possible D gene is TRBD1 (6 bases). CDR1 and CDR2 from the germline V gene are ENHRY and SYGVKD. This CDR3 is built from 13 residues. Trimming took 10 bases from V and 4 from J, leaving 14 bases between them. The CDR3 DNA is TGTGCCACCCAGGCAGGGGCTTACAATGAGCAGTTCTTC. Encoded protein: CATQAGAYNEQFF.